The 10 T cell receptor beta chains given below trace back to one sample, sequenced in a study of T cells in Graves' hyperthyroidism and ophthalmopathy. Amplification of TCR beta CDR3 regions used RNA as the template. The HTBI set primed first-round TCR CDR3 RT-PCR. TCRdb analysed the multiplex PCR reads with MiXCR anew, one entry per CDR3 protein. The table includes approximately 300,000 distinct CDR3 sequences, approximately 15% detected once. Material: blood. These receptors were taken from a woman aged 55-70 years with Graves' ophthalmopathy.

Many counts were recorded for this clonotype. This sequence joins TRBV7-8 and TRBJ2-3; TRBD2 is a possible D gene (6 bases). The V gene lost 0 bases and the J gene lost 5 bases, with 21 bases spanning the gap. There are 18 residues in the CDR3. Germline assignment: CDR1 SGHVS and CDR2 FQNEAQ. CDR3 in amino acids: CASSLAQGSGLKEDTQYF. CDR3 DNA sequence: TGTGCCAGCAGCTTAGCGCAGGGTAGCGGCCTAAAGGAAGATACGCAGTATTTT.

CDR3 sequence (DNA): TGCGCCAGCAGCTTGGCCGACAGCACCGAGCAGTTCTTC. Amino acid sequence: CASSLADSTEQFF. The chain joins TRBV5-1 to TRBJ2-1; weak D call: TRBD1 (5 bases). Between the trimmed V and J ends, which lost 0 bases and 10 bases, there was a span of 11 bases. The CDR3 has 13 residues. Germline CDR1 reads SGHRS; CDR2 reads YFSETQ.

The chain carries TRBV7-9 and TRBJ1-6; D not certain. Trimming stripped 4 bases from V and 10 bases from J, with 17 bases between. The CDR3 spans 15 residues. Germline values: CDR1 SEHNR, CDR2 FQNEAQ (reference sequence). Here the CDR3 reads CASSSDTEVRSPLHF. The CDR3 coding sequence is TGTGCCAGCAGCTCCGACACGGAGGTACGATCACCCCTCCACTTT.

The chain has TRBV5-1 and TRBJ2-7; tentatively, D is TRBD1 (6 bases). Trimming took off 1 base at V and 7 bases at J, with 15 bases between the two ends. The germline gives CDR1 SGHRS, CDR2 YFSETQ. The CDR3 totals 14 residues. In nucleotides, the CDR3 is TGCGCCAGCAGCTTGACAGGGCCCCTCAGGGAGCAGTACTTC. This codes for CASSLTGPLREQYF.

This clonotype was counted a single time. The J gene is TRBJ2-5, the V gene TRBV5-4, with D maybe TRBD1 (6 bases). Germline V gene data show CDR1 as SGHNT and CDR2 as YYREEE (reference sequence). The CDR3 has 14 residues. Trimming took off 4 bases at V and 5 bases at J, with 15 bases between the two ends. CDR3 nucleotides: TGTGCCAGCAGCCCGTCCGGGACACCGGAGACCCAGTACTTC. Protein sequence: CASSPSGTPETQYF.

This clonotype was seen at least ten times. V is TRBV5-8 and J is TRBJ2-1; D perhaps matches TRBD2 (6 bases). Per the germline V gene, CDR1 is SGHTS and CDR2 is YDEGEE. Trimming removed 4 bases from V and 0 bases from J, with 11 bases in between. The CDR3 runs to 15 residues. CDR3 sequence: CASSGGGFSYNEQFF. The CDR3 nucleotides are TGTGCCAGCAGCGGTGGAGGGTTCTCCTACAATGAGCAGTTCTTC.

This clonotype was counted a few times. V is TRBV4-2 and J is TRBJ1-2; D is perhaps TRBD1 (5 bases). The CDR3 totals 14 residues. Germline V gene lookup returns CDR1 LGHNA and CDR2 YNFKEQ. V lost 3 bases and J 7 bases, leaving 15 bases between the germline ends. CDR3 coding DNA: TGTGCCAGCAGCCAGAACTTTGACAGTCGTGGCTACACCTTC. Amino acid sequence: CASSQNFDSRGYTF.

This clonotype appeared many times. V and J are TRBV28 and TRBJ2-1, with D perhaps matching TRBD2 (5 bases). The V and J ends lost 5 bases and 7 bases respectively, with 12 bases between them. Per the germline V gene, CDR1 is MDHEN and CDR2 is SYDVKM. This CDR3 contains 13 residues. The CDR3 here is CASSPRTRNEQFF. CDR3 in DNA: TGTGCCAGCAGTCCCCGAACTAGGAATGAGCAGTTCTTC.

This clonotype was picked up many times. The V and J genes are TRBV27 and TRBJ2-1; possibly TRBD1 for D (5 bases). Per germline, CDR1 MNHEY and CDR2 SMNVEV (reference sequence). V was pared by 1 base and J by 5 bases, with 27 bases between. The CDR3 is 20 amino acids. CDR3 in DNA: TGTGCCAGCAGTTTATTCTCAAACAAGTTGGGCAGGGTATCCGACAATGAGCAGTTCTTC. It specifies CASSLFSNKLGRVSDNEQFF.

About this clonotype itself: At one end the junction does not follow the germline gene, possibly because of a read error. The gene calls are TRBV3-1 and TRBJ1-2; D gene unclear. CDR3 length: 13 amino acids. Per the germline V gene, CDR1 is LGHDT and CDR2 is YNNKEL (reference sequence). CDR3 residues: CARSQVAAYGYTF. The CDR3 DNA is TGTGCCCGCAGCCAAGTGGCAGCCTATGGCTACACCTTC.